Here is one T cell receptor beta chain with its context. The method was immunoSEQ multiplex PCR; TCRdb's version includes in-frame clones alone and lacks a portion of them. Of over 35,000 clones detected, 87% appear once; the ten largest clones hold around 1%. The V and J ends lost 5 bases and 9 bases, in that order; junction bases with no gene match: 10. The CDR3 loop spans 15 amino acids. Germline V gene lookup returns CDR1 SGHTA and CDR2 FQGNSA. This entry belongs to a study of T cell changes during pregnancy in multiple sclerosis. The starting material was CD4+ T cells from peripheral blood mononuclear cells, obtained after pregnancy. The sequence came from a female donor with multiple sclerosis, enrolled in a pregnancy study. The chain is built from TRBV7-2 and TRBJ1-6; 7 positions match TRBD1. The CDR3 region is CASSPGQVRGSPLHF. DNA of the CDR3: TGTGCCAGCAGCCCCGGACAGGTCCGAGGTTCACCCCTCCACTTT.